The next 27 T cell receptor beta chains were all read from a single sample in a study of blood T cells in healthy people across ages. The use of a sample-barcoded 5' primer and a J-beta primer mix characterized a second PCR of about 7 to 12 cycles. Each CDR3 protein gets one entry after TCRdb re-called the 5' RACE reads with MiXCR. The sample carries over 950,000 distinct CDR3 sequences, 35% to 40% recorded once. Source material: blood. Source of these receptors: a young man in good health.

This clonotype was seen only a few times. The V call is TRBV11-2, the J call TRBJ2-7; 10 bases line up with TRBD1. Germline V gene lookup returns CDR1 SGHAT and CDR2 FQNNGV. This CDR3 comprises 17 residues. Germline trimming cut 1 base from V and 4 bases from J; bases unmatched to any gene: 10. Written as DNA, the CDR3 is TGTGCCAGCAGCTTAGGGGGTGTGGGGACAGGGGTATACGAGCAGTACTTC. Its translation: CASSLGGVGTGVYEQYF. The entire variable domain, with the rest obtained from reference TRBV11-2 and TRBJ2-7, is as follows: EAGVAQSPRYKIIEKRQSVAFWCNPISGHATLYWYQQILGQGPKLLIQFQNNGVVDDSQLPKDRFSAERLKGVDSTLKIQPAKLEDSAVYLCASSLGGVGTGVYEQYFGPGTRLTVT.

This clonotype was counted a few times. The chain couples TRBV4-3 to TRBJ2-3, with 11 bases fitting TRBD2. The CDR3 is made up of 16 amino acids. Germline trimming cut 1 base from V and 6 bases from J; bases unmatched to any gene: 6. Germline CDR1 LGHNA, CDR2 YSLEER. CDR3 sequence reads: CASSQVPSGGRDTQYF. In nucleotides, the CDR3 is TGCGCCAGCAGCCAAGTCCCTAGCGGGGGGAGGGATACGCAGTATTTT.

V is TRBV4-2 and J is TRBJ1-1; D not resolved. The CDR3 is made up of 17 amino acids. Germline V gene sequence: CDR1 LGHNA, CDR2 YNFKEQ. Trimming stripped 0 bases from V and 2 bases from J, with 16 bases between. The CDR3 reads CASSQDPRRGVNTEAFF. The CDR3 region has the DNA TGTGCCAGCAGCCAAGATCCTCGACGTGGGGTCAACACTGAAGCTTTCTTT.

This clonotype appeared a single time. The chain uses TRBV6-6 and TRBJ2-1; 7 nucleotides match TRBD1. The germline V gene encodes CDR1 MNHNY and CDR2 SVGAGI (reference sequence). J was trimmed by 5 bases and V by 7 bases; bases with no gene match: 5. This CDR3 has 13 amino acids. In DNA form, the CDR3 reads TGTGCCAGCACGAGGGGGCCAAACAATGAGCAGTTCTTC. Translation: CASTRGPNNEQFF.

The chain carries TRBV20-1 and TRBJ1-5; TRBD1 is a possible D gene (5 bases). V lost 2 bases, J lost 6 bases, and 20 bases lay in between. CDR3 size: 16 residues. CDR1 and CDR2 from the germline V gene are DFQATT and SNEGSKA (reference sequence). In nucleotides, the CDR3 is TGCAGTGCTAGATCCCTAGTTGGAATGAGGGGTCAGCCCCAGCATTTT. It yields the protein CSARSLVGMRGQPQHF.

The V gene is TRBV10-3, the J gene TRBJ1-1; D is ambiguous. V dropped 0 bases and J dropped 0 bases, with 8 bases sitting between them. Per the germline V gene, CDR1 is ENHRY and CDR2 is SYGVKD. The CDR3 sequence is 15 residues long. CDR3 bases: TGTGCCATCAGTGAGTCGGGCAACCTGAACACTGAAGCTTTCTTT. Its protein product is CAISESGNLNTEAFF.

Ten or more counts support this clonotype. A junction end diverges from the germline sequence, so it may reflect a read error. The genes are TRBV7-9 and TRBJ2-7; 8 bases are shared with TRBD1. The CDR3 spans 14 residues. Germline V gene lookup returns CDR1 SEHNR and CDR2 FQNEAQ (reference sequence). CDR3 residues: CASSLDRGGYEQYF. In DNA, the CDR3 is TGTGCCAGCAGTTTAGACAGGGGTGGTTACGAGCAGTACTTC.

The V call is TRBV4-3, the J call TRBJ2-3; D is perhaps TRBD1 (5 bases). Germline V gives CDR1 LGHNA, CDR2 YSLEER. V lost 2 bases and J 6 bases, leaving 24 bases between the germline ends. CDR3 size: 18 residues. The CDR3 reads CASSQSPMFQGSADTQYF. The CDR3 nucleotides read TGCGCCAGCAGCCAAAGCCCCATGTTCCAGGGATCCGCGGATACGCAGTATTTT.

V gene TRBV28 combines with J gene TRBJ2-1; D may be TRBD2 (6 bases). This CDR3 region has 14 residues. V shed 6 bases and J shed 15 bases, with 24 bases lying between them. Germline CDR1 reads MDHEN; CDR2 reads SYDVKM. CDR3 sequence: CASRRTVEGKRWFF. The DNA of the CDR3 is TGTGCCAGCAGACGCACAGTGGAGGGCAAAAGGTGGTTCTTC.

The CDR3 region is CASSLVGGDGTDTQYF. CDR3 sequence (DNA): TGTGCCAGCAGCTTAGTGGGGGGGGATGGCACAGATACGCAGTATTTT. V and J are TRBV7-2 and TRBJ2-3, with 7 bases that match TRBD2. The CDR3 has 16 amino acids. Germline V gene sequence: CDR1 SGHTA, CDR2 FQGNSA. The V gene end was trimmed by 1 base and the J gene end by 1 base; junction bases not matched to a gene: 5.

The genes are TRBV20-1 and TRBJ1-3, with D unresolved. Germline V gene lookup returns CDR1 DFQATT and CDR2 SNEGSKA (reference sequence). The length of the CDR3 is 16 residues. V lost 1 base to trimming and J lost 0 bases, with 13 bases between them. The CDR3 loop is CSARGPVTASGNTIYF. Here the CDR3 DNA reads TGCAGTGCTAGAGGACCCGTTACAGCCTCTGGAAACACCATATATTTT.

This chain joins TRBV4-3 and TRBJ2-3; TRBD1 might be the D (6 bases). Germline loops: CDR1 LGHNA, CDR2 YSLEER. The CDR3 is 17 residues long. Trimming shortened V by 0 bases and J by 2 bases, and 15 bases separated the two germline ends. Here the CDR3 DNA reads TGCGCCAGCAGCCAAGATCTGGGACAAGGGTACACAGATACGCAGTATTTT. The encoded protein is CASSQDLGQGYTDTQYF.

This clonotype was found once. The V gene is TRBV13, the J gene TRBJ2-1; TRBD2 aligns across 12 bases. Germline V gives CDR1 PRHDT, CDR2 FYEKMQ (reference sequence). Trimming removed 6 bases from V and 6 bases from J; junction bases left unmatched: 9. The length of the CDR3 is 16 residues. The chain's CDR3 is CASSGPSGGAFNEQFF. The CDR3 region has the DNA TGTGCCAGCAGTGGGCCTAGCGGGGGGGCTTTCAATGAGCAGTTCTTC.

The rearrangement links TRBV5-1 to TRBJ2-1, with 12 bases fitting TRBD2. The germline V gene has CDR1 SGHRS and CDR2 YFSETQ. The CDR3 is 16 residues long. V lost 5 bases to trimming and J lost 3 bases; unmatched junction nucleotides: 6. DNA for the CDR3: TGCGCCAGCAGTTCCCTAGCGGGGGGGCTCTACAATGAGCAGTTCTTC. Protein: CASSSLAGGLYNEQFF.

The chain recombines TRBV5-1 with TRBJ2-3; 8 nucleotides match TRBD1. The CDR3 contains 15 residues. From germline, CDR1 is SGHRS and CDR2 YFSETQ. The V and J ends lost 3 bases and 1 base, in that order; junction bases with no gene match: 4. CDR3 nucleotides: TGCGCCAGCAGCTGGGCGGGACAGGGCACAGATACGCAGTATTTT. Translated, it gives CASSWAGQGTDTQYF.

CDR3 in DNA: TGTGCCAGCAGCTTAATTCCTACAGGGGCTACTGAAGCTTTCTTT. Translation gives CASSLIPTGATEAFF. The V and J genes are TRBV7-2 and TRBJ1-1; 7 bases fit TRBD1. With 2 bases clipped from V and 5 bases from J, the junction kept 8 bases outside the gene matches. The germline gives CDR1 SGHTA, CDR2 FQGNSA. The CDR3 has 15 residues. Looking up the rest from reference TRBV7-2 and TRBJ1-1 gives the full variable domain: GAGVSQSPSNKVTEKGKDVELRCDPISGHTALYWYRQSLGQGLEFLIYFQGNSAPDKSGLPSDRFSAERTGGSVSTLTIQRTQQEDSAVYLCASSLIPTGATEAFFGQGTRLTVV.

This clonotype was seen ten or more times. The chain is built from TRBV7-2 and TRBJ2-7, with D tentatively TRBD1 (6 bases). V was shortened by 2 bases and J by 0 bases, with 11 bases between the two germline ends. Germline assignment: CDR1 SGHTA and CDR2 FQGNSA. CDR3 length: 15 amino acids. This CDR3 reads CASSLFRGSSYEQYF. The CDR3 DNA is TGTGCCAGCAGCTTATTCAGGGGAAGCTCCTACGAGCAGTACTTC.

The CDR3 loop is CATSSLAGETQYF. The DNA for the CDR3 is TGTGCCACCAGCAGCCTGGCGGGAGAGACCCAGTACTTC. V usage is TRBV15 and J usage is TRBJ2-5; a weak D match, TRBD2 (5 bases). Trimming pared 3 bases from V and 4 bases from J, leaving 9 bases between. Germline V gene data show CDR1 as LNHNV and CDR2 as YYDKDF (reference sequence). There are 13 residues in the CDR3.

V and J are TRBV3-1 and TRBJ2-4, with 7 nucleotides matching TRBD1. The assigned J gene may be wrong: the sequence end matches TRBJ2-7 better. Germline V CDR1 and CDR2: LGHDT, YNNKEL (reference sequence). The length of the CDR3 is 14 residues. CDR3 protein: CASSQRQGVGEQYF. The CDR3 region has the DNA TGTGCCAGCAGCCAGCGACAGGGAGTCGGCGAGCAGTACTTC.

This clonotype was observed many times. The chain carries TRBV27 and TRBJ2-3; D remains ambiguous. This CDR3 spans 16 amino acids. The V and J ends lost 0 bases and 3 bases respectively, with 13 bases between them. Germline V gene lookup returns CDR1 MNHEY and CDR2 SMNVEV (reference sequence). The DNA for the CDR3 is TGTGCCAGCAGTTTATCACGACCCAGGAGAACAGATACGCAGTATTTT. It yields the protein CASSLSRPRRTDTQYF.

The J gene is TRBJ1-2, the V gene TRBV5-1; TRBD1 aligns across 8 bases. Germline-derived CDR1 and CDR2 are SGHRS and YFSETQ. The CDR3 has 14 amino acids. V shed 2 bases and J 6 bases; nucleotides not matched to a gene: 6. CDR3 loop: CASSLDRGNNGYTF. In DNA, the CDR3 is TGCGCCAGCAGCTTAGACAGGGGAAATAATGGCTACACCTTC.

This sequence joins TRBV7-2 and TRBJ2-1; D might be TRBD2 (6 bases). Germline lookup yields CDR1 SGHTA and CDR2 FQGNSA. V was clipped by 3 bases and J by 0 bases, with 18 bases between them. The CDR3 runs to 18 residues. CDR3 DNA sequence: TGTGCCAGCAGCTTGAGTCTAGCGTCGACAAGCTCCTACAATGAGCAGTTCTTC. Translated: CASSLSLASTSSYNEQFF.

This clonotype turned up a few times. The chain employs TRBV20-1 and TRBJ2-3, with TRBD1 matching 9 bases. Unmatched junction bases numbered 5, after V lost 5 bases and J lost 2 bases. The CDR3 has 14 amino acids. Germline CDR1 DFQATT, CDR2 SNEGSKA (reference sequence). CDR3 amino acids: CSASTGGLTDTQYF. CDR3 DNA: TGCAGTGCTTCGACAGGGGGTCTCACAGATACGCAGTATTTT.

This clonotype was recorded only once. The chain has TRBV19 and TRBJ2-1; 9 nucleotides line up with TRBD2. CDR1 is LNHDA, CDR2 SQIVND, per germline (reference sequence). The trim removed 8 bases at V and 0 bases at J, leaving 11 bases unmatched. The CDR3 sequence is 17 residues long. CDR3 residues: CASSGVAGASSYNEQFF. The DNA for the CDR3 is TGTGCCAGTTCAGGAGTAGCGGGGGCTAGCTCCTACAATGAGCAGTTCTTC.

Only a few counts were recorded for this clonotype. The J gene is TRBJ2-1, the V gene TRBV6-5, with D unresolved. The CDR3 sequence is 14 residues long. Germline-derived CDR1 and CDR2 are MNHEY and SVGAGI. Trimming cost V 2 bases and J 5 bases, with 10 bases left between them. In DNA, the CDR3 is TGTGCCAGCAGTTACGCGAGAGGAGACAATGAGCAGTTCTTC. Amino acids: CASSYARGDNEQFF.

This clonotype was found a few times. The chain recombines TRBV6-2 or TRBV6-3 with TRBJ2-3; perhaps TRBD1 as D (6 bases). Germline V gene data show CDR1 as MNHEY and CDR2 as SVGEGT. V was trimmed by 7 bases and J by 8 bases, leaving 19 bases between them. The CDR3 runs 14 residues. The CDR3 loop is CASTRDTTPGTQYF. Written as DNA, the CDR3 is TGTGCCAGCACCCGGGACACAACTCCGGGTACGCAGTATTTT.

This clonotype was recorded a few times. V usage is TRBV29-1 and J usage is TRBJ1-1, with a possible D match to TRBD1 (5 bases). The CDR3 totals 13 residues. Per germline, CDR1 SQVTM and CDR2 ANQGSEA. Trimming removed 4 bases from V and 1 base from J, with 10 bases in between. CDR3 coding DNA: TGCAGCGTTGCCCATACAGGGAACACTGAAGCTTTCTTT. Protein product: CSVAHTGNTEAFF.